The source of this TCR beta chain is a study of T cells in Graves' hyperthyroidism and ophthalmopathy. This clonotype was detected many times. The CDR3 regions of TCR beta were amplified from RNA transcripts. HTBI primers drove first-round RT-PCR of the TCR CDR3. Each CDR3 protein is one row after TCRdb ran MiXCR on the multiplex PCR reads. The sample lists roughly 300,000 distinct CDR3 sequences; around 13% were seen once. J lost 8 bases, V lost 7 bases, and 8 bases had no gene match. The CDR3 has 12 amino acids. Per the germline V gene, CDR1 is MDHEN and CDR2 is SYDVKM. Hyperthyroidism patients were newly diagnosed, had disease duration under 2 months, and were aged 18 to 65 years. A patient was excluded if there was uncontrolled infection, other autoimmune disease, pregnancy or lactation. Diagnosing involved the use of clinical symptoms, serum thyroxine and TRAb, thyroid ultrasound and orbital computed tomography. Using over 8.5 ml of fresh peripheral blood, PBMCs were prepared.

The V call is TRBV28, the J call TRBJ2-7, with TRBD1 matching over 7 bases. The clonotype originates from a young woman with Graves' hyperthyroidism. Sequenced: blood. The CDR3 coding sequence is TGTGCCAGCAAGGGACAGCCCTTAAAGCAGTACTTC. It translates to CASKGQPLKQYF. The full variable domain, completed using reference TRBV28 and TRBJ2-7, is DVKVTQSSRYLVKRTGEKVFLECVQDMDHENMFWYRQDPGLGLRLIYFSYDVKMKEKGDIPEGYSVSREKKERFSLILESASTNQTSMYLCASKGQPLKQYFGPGTRLTVT.